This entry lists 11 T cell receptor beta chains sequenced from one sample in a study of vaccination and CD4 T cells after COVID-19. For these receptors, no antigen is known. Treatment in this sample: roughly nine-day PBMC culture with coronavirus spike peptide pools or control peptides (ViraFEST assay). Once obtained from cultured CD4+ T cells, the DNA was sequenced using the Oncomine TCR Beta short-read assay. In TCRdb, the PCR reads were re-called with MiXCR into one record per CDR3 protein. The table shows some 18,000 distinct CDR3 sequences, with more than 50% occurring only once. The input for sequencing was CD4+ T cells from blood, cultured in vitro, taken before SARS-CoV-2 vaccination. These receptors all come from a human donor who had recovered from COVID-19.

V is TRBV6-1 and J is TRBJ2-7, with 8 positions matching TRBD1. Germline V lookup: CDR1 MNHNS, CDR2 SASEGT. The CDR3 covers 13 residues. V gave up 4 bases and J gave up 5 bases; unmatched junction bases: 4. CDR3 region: CASSADRVDEQYF. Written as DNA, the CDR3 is TGTGCCAGCAGTGCGGACAGGGTCGACGAGCAGTACTTC.

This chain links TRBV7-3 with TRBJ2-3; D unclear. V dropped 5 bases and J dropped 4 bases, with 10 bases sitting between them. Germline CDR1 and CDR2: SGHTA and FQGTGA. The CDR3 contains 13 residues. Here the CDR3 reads CASSPKDADTQYF. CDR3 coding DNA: TGTGCCAGCAGCCCCAAAGATGCAGATACGCAGTATTTT.

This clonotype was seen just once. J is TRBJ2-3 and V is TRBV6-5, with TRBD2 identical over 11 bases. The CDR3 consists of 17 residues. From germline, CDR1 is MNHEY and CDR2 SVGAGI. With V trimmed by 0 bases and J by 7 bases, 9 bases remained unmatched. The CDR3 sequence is CASSYSKVAGGPNTQYF. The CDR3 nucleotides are TGTGCCAGCAGTTACTCGAAGGTAGCGGGAGGGCCAAATACGCAGTATTTT.

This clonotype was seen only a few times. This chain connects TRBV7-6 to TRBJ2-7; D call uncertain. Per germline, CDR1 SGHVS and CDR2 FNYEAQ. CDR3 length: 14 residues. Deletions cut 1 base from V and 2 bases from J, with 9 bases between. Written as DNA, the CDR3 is TGTGCCAGCAGCTTAGAGGACGGAACCTACGAGCAGTACTTC. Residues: CASSLEDGTYEQYF.

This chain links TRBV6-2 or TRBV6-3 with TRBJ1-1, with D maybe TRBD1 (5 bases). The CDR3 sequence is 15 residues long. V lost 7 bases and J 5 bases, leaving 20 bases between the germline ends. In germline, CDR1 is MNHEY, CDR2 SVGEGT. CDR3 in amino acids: CASNDEGQGGTEAFF. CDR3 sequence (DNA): TGTGCCAGCAACGACGAGGGGCAGGGAGGGACTGAAGCTTTCTTT.

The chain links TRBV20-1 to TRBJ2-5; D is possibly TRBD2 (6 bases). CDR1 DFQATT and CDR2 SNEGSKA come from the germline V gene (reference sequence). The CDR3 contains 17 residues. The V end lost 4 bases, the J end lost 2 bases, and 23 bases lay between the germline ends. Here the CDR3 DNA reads TGCAGTGCTATACGGCAGGGCGGAATAGGGACTCAAGAGACCCAGTACTTC. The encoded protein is CSAIRQGGIGTQETQYF.

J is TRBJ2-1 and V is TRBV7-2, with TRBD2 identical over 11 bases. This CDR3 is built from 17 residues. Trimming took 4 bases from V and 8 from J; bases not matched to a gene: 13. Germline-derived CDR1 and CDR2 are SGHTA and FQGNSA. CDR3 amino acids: CASSWTVAGGGVHEQFF. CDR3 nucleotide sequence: TGTGCCAGCAGCTGGACCGTAGCGGGAGGGGGCGTGCATGAGCAGTTCTTC.

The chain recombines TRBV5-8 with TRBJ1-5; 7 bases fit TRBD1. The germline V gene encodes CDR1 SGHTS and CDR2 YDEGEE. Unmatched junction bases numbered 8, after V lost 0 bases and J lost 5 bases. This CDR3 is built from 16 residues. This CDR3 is CASSLEGAVFDQPQHF. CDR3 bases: TGTGCCAGCAGCTTGGAGGGGGCGGTTTTTGATCAGCCCCAGCATTTT.

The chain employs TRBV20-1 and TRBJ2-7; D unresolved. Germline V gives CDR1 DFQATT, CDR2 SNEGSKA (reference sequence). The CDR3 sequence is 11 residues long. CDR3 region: CSAVRVYEQYF. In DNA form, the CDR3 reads TGCAGCGCCGTTAGAGTCTACGAGCAGTACTTC.

In DNA, the CDR3 is TGTGCCAGCAGTTCATTTCAGCTGAACACTGAAGCTTTCTTT. Encoded protein: CASSSFQLNTEAFF. The rearrangement links TRBV6-5 to TRBJ1-1; D unclear. CDR1 MNHEY and CDR2 SVGAGI come from the germline V gene. The V end was cut by 4 bases, the J end by 0 bases, with 9 bases between. This CDR3 is 14 amino acids long.

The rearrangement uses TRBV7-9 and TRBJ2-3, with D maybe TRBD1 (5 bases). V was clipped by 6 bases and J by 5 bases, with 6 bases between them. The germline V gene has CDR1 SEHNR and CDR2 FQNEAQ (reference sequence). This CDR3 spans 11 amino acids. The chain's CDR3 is CASSQGDTQYF. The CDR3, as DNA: TGTGCCAGCAGTCAGGGAGATACGCAGTATTTT.